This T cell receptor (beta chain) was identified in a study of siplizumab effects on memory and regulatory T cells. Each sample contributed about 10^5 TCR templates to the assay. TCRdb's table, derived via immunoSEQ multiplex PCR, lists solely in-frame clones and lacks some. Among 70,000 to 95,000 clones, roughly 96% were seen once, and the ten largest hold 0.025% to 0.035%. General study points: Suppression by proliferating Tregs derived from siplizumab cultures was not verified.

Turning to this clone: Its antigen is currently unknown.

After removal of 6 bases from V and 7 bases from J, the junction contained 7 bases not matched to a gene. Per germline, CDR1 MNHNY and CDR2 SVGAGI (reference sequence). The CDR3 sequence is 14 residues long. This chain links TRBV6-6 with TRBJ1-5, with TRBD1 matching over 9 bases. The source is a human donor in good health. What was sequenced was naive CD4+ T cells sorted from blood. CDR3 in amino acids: CASRTGQGGQPQHF. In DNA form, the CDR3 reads TGTGCCAGCAGGACGGGACAGGGCGGCCAGCCCCAGCATTTT.